Below are 18 T cell receptor beta chains sequenced from a single sample in a study of blood T cell repertoires in COVID-19 (dated by TCRdb to the early 2020s). Preparation of the library involved the immunoSEQ multiplex PCR assay. TCRdb carries this immuneACCESS record with in-frame sequences only. Its versions omit some clonotypes, under half of them owing to an unresolved V gene in the studies checked, with the rest unexplained. The table for this sample lists hundreds of thousands of clones; around 89% of them were counted only once. In total, the top ten clones hold approximately 9% of the sample. Sequencing input: PBMCs or T cells enriched from blood (not recorded which). These receptors all stem from a man aged 35 to 55 who had recovered from COVID-19.

The rearrangement uses TRBV7-3 and TRBJ2-3; TRBD1 matches 9 bases. The CDR3 is 14 residues long. Germline V CDR1 and CDR2: SGHTA, FQGTGA. After removal of 8 bases from V and 0 bases from J, the junction contained 3 bases not matched to a gene. The CDR3 here is CASSTGGSTDTQYF. The CDR3 bases are TGTGCCAGCTCGACAGGGGGGAGCACAGATACGCAGTATTTT.

The rearrangement joins TRBV11-2 to TRBJ2-5; maybe TRBD1 (6 bases). Germline CDR1 is SGHAT and CDR2 is FQNNGV. The CDR3 extends over 15 amino acids. Trimming shortened V by 4 bases and J by 2 bases, and 14 bases separated the two germline ends. The DNA for the CDR3 is TGTGCCAGCAGCTGGGGGCCAACCACTCAAGAGACCCAGTACTTC. Translating gives CASSWGPTTQETQYF.

The V and J genes are TRBV7-9 and TRBJ2-2; 9 bases are shared with TRBD2. The CDR3 has 17 residues. The germline V gene encodes CDR1 SEHNR and CDR2 FQNEAQ (reference sequence). The trim removed 3 bases at V and 2 bases at J, leaving 7 bases unmatched. CDR3 sequence (DNA): TGTGCCAGCAGCTTCCTAGCGGGACTATATAACACCGGGGAGCTGTTTTTT. Protein sequence: CASSFLAGLYNTGELFF.

The rearrangement joins TRBV6-1 to TRBJ2-3; maybe TRBD2 (5 bases). V shed 4 bases and J shed 2 bases, with 10 bases lying between them. Per germline, CDR1 MNHNS and CDR2 SASEGT. This CDR3 spans 14 amino acids. The CDR3 DNA follows: TGTGCCAGCAGTGCCAAGCGGAACACAGATACGCAGTATTTT. Residues: CASSAKRNTDTQYF.

V gene TRBV9 combines with J gene TRBJ2-5, with 12 bases lining up with TRBD1. The germline V gene encodes CDR1 SGDLS and CDR2 YYNGEE. The CDR3 consists of 15 residues. The V and J ends lost 2 bases and 4 bases, in that order; junction bases with no gene match: 3. In DNA form, the CDR3 reads TGTGCCAGCAGCGTTGGGACAGGGGGCTTAGAGACCCAGTACTTC. It codes for CASSVGTGGLETQYF.

V is TRBV4-1 and J is TRBJ2-7, with 10 positions matching TRBD1. The CDR3 is 16 amino acids. Germline CDR1 reads MGHRA; CDR2 reads YSYEKL. V shed 6 bases, J shed 2 bases, and the junction held 10 bases outside the gene matches. The CDR3 here is CASRPNPGTGAYEQYF. The CDR3 bases are TGCGCCAGCAGACCCAACCCCGGGACAGGGGCCTACGAGCAGTACTTC.

The gene calls are TRBV6-5 and TRBJ2-1; TRBD2 aligns across 7 bases. Looked up from germline, CDR1 is MNHEY and CDR2 is SVGAGI. The CDR3 runs to 15 residues. The ends lost 5 bases at V and 1 base at J; junction bases unmatched: 5. The CDR3 sequence: CASSLGGMSYNEQFF. The CDR3 coding sequence is TGTGCCAGCAGTCTCGGGGGGATGTCCTACAATGAGCAGTTCTTC.

The J gene is TRBJ1-5, the V gene TRBV27, with D perhaps matching TRBD1 (5 bases). V was trimmed by 4 bases and J by 6 bases, leaving 13 bases between them. CDR3 size: 14 residues. Germline V lookup: CDR1 MNHEY, CDR2 SMNVEV (reference sequence). The CDR3 DNA reads as TGTGCCAGCAGTTGGCAGGGCGGTGGTCAGCCCCAGCATTTT. Translated, it gives CASSWQGGGQPQHF.

This clone was counted between two and nine times. This chain uses TRBV3-1 (or the pseudogene TRBV3-2) with TRBJ1-2, with TRBD1 matching 10 bases. V was clipped by 2 bases and J by 5 bases; unmatched bases: 5. Germline CDR1 reads LGHDT; CDR2 reads YNNKEL (reference sequence). The CDR3 spans 15 residues. In DNA form, the CDR3 reads TGTGCCAGCAGCCAATACCCGGGACAGGGGTATGGCTACACCTTC. Its translation is CASSQYPGQGYGYTF.

The chain combines TRBV27 with TRBJ2-7, with TRBD1 as a possible D gene (5 bases). The CDR3 length is 15 residues. Deletions cut 1 base from V and 3 bases from J, with 13 bases between. The germline V gene encodes CDR1 MNHEY and CDR2 SMNVEV (reference sequence). Here the CDR3 reads CASSLFAGSYYEQYF. The CDR3 coding sequence is TGTGCCAGCAGTTTATTCGCAGGGTCTTACTACGAGCAGTACTTC.

This clone was seen just once. Other DNA sequences in the same sample also yield this CDR3. The chain has TRBV9 and TRBJ1-1; the D is unclear. The CDR3 length is 14 residues. Trimming removed 0 bases at V and 1 base at J, with 7 bases between. Germline V gene data show CDR1 as SGDLS and CDR2 as YYNGEE. For the CDR3, the DNA is TGTGCCAGCAGCGTAGGACGCGGGAACACTGAAGCTTTCTTT. Translation: CASSVGRGNTEAFF.

The chain recombines TRBV5-1 with TRBJ1-1; D may be TRBD1 (5 bases). The CDR3 has 15 amino acids. Germline V gene lookup returns CDR1 SGHRS and CDR2 YFSETQ. Trimming pared 0 bases from V and 6 bases from J, leaving 15 bases between. The CDR3 DNA reads TGCGCCAGCAGCTTGGCGCAGGGCCCTAGCGCTGAAGCTTTCTTT. Residues: CASSLAQGPSAEAFF.

The table lists this clone with a count of one. The chain couples TRBV6-5 to TRBJ1-2, with a weak D call TRBD1 (5 bases). CDR1 and CDR2 (germline): MNHEY, SVGAGI. The V end was cut by 8 bases, the J end by 3 bases, with 13 bases between. This CDR3 is 13 amino acids long. The CDR3: CASGRGLDYGYTF. CDR3 DNA sequence: TGTGCCAGCGGAAGGGGTCTGGACTATGGCTACACCTTC.

This clone occurred many times. The chain links TRBV7-2 to TRBJ2-7; the D gene is possibly TRBD1 (6 bases). From germline, CDR1 is SGHTA and CDR2 FQGNSA. V lost 2 bases and J 3 bases, leaving 11 bases between the germline ends. The CDR3 sequence is 14 residues long. CDR3 protein: CASSLIGQNYEQYF. The CDR3 region has the DNA TGTGCCAGCAGCTTAATTGGACAGAACTACGAGCAGTACTTC.

On this clone: Additional DNA sequences in this sample encode the identical CDR3. This chain uses TRBV5-1 with TRBJ2-7, with TRBD1 identical over 7 bases. The CDR3 runs to 14 residues. Trimming removed 3 bases from V and 0 bases from J; junction bases left unmatched: 3. The V gene's germline CDR1 is SGHRS and CDR2 YFSETQ. The CDR3 bases are TGCGCCAGCAGCTCGGGGACAGTCTCCTACGAGCAGTACTTC. This encodes CASSSGTVSYEQYF.

The chain carries TRBV28 and TRBJ2-2; no reliable D call. V was shortened by 3 bases and J by 8 bases, with 4 bases between the two germline ends. The CDR3 sequence is 11 residues long. CDR1 and CDR2 from the germline V gene are MDHEN and SYDVKM. CDR3 in amino acids: CASSFFGELFF. The CDR3 DNA sequence: TGTGCCAGCAGTTTCTTTGGGGAGCTGTTTTTT. Supplemented by reference TRBV28 and TRBJ2-2, the full variable domain reads DVKVTQSSRYLVKRTGEKVFLECVQDMDHENMFWYRQDPGLGLRLIYFSYDVKMKEKGDIPEGYSVSREKKERFSLILESASTNQTSMYLCASSFFGELFFGEGSRLTVL.

The chain combines TRBV27 with TRBJ2-5; TRBD1 agrees at 8 bases. Germline values: CDR1 MNHEY, CDR2 SMNVEV (reference sequence). The ends lost 5 bases at V and 5 bases at J; junction bases unmatched: 7. CDR3 length equals 14 residues. In DNA, the CDR3 is TGTGCCAGCAGTCCCGACAGGGGCAAGGAGACCCAGTACTTC. It yields the protein CASSPDRGKETQYF.

In its sample, this clone was seen a few times. The chain couples TRBV4-1 to TRBJ2-7; a possible D gene is TRBD1 (6 bases). The CDR3 spans 15 residues. CDR1 and CDR2 from the germline V gene are MGHRA and YSYEKL. V lost 1 base to trimming and J lost 1 base, with 11 bases between them. Written as DNA, the CDR3 is TGCGCCAGCAGCCAAGTCAGTCAGGGGTCCTACGAGCAGTACTTC. Translating it yields CASSQVSQGSYEQYF.